One sample yielded the 16 T cell receptor beta chains listed below, sequenced in a study of shared clonotypes between healthy human individuals. Repertoires were generated with immunoSEQ multiplex PCR, while TCRdb's copy carries only in-frame clones and drops some. This repertoire shows approximately 2,300,000 clones, just under 95% found once; its top ten account for roughly 0.34%. The sample taken for sequencing was naive CD4+ T cells from PBMCs. The subset denotes: CD45RA+ positively selected. The receptors shown here come from a man younger than 35 in good health. Some clones in this sample may be carry-over from other donors' samples.

This chain joins TRBV18 and TRBJ1-1; no clear D. The CDR3 has 14 residues. CDR1 KGHSH and CDR2 LQKENI come from the germline V gene. Between the trimmed V and J ends, which lost 4 bases and 2 bases, there was a span of 11 bases. The CDR3 sequence: CASSRATLNTEAFF. The CDR3 region has the DNA TGTGCCAGCTCACGGGCTACCCTTAACACTGAAGCTTTCTTT.

This chain uses TRBV15 with TRBJ2-5; TRBD1 matches 11 bases. V lost 1 base and J lost 5; bases outside the gene matches: 9. Germline V lookup: CDR1 LNHNV, CDR2 YYDKDF (reference sequence). This CDR3 comprises 17 residues. The CDR3, as DNA: TGTGCCACCAGCAGAGTGCGGACAGGGGGCGAGGGGGAGACCCAGTACTTC. It specifies CATSRVRTGGEGETQYF.

The J gene is TRBJ2-2, the V gene TRBV7-2, with no clear D. CDR3 length equals 13 residues. Trimming stripped 5 bases from V and 6 bases from J, with 10 bases between. Germline CDR1 reads SGHTA; CDR2 reads FQGNSA. The CDR3 region has the DNA TGTGCCAGCAGCCCCCCTCTAGCCGGGGAGCTGTTTTTT. It is translated as CASSPPLAGELFF.

The gene calls are TRBV6-1 and TRBJ1-2, with a weak D call TRBD1 (6 bases). In germline, CDR1 is MNHNS, CDR2 SASEGT. The CDR3 is made up of 16 amino acids. Trimming took 0 bases from V and 4 from J, leaving 15 bases between them. CDR3 protein: CASSEAGGPILYGYTF. Written as DNA, the CDR3 is TGTGCCAGCAGTGAAGCAGGGGGGCCAATACTCTATGGCTACACCTTC.

The rearrangement uses TRBV6-1 and TRBJ1-5; 7 bases align to TRBD1. The CDR3 is 13 amino acids. Germline V CDR1 and CDR2: MNHNS, SASEGT. V lost 9 bases to trimming and J lost 4 bases; unmatched junction nucleotides: 6. For the CDR3, the DNA is TGTGCCAGTCAGACAGGGATTAATCAGCCCCAGCATTTT. This gives the protein CASQTGINQPQHF.

The chain is built from TRBV28 and TRBJ2-7; 9 positions agree with TRBD1. The CDR3 sequence is 15 residues long. With V trimmed by 6 bases and J by 5 bases, 11 bases remained unmatched. Germline CDR1 is MDHEN and CDR2 is SYDVKM. This CDR3 reads CASSKPGQGAHEQYF. The CDR3 DNA follows: TGTGCCAGCAGCAAACCGGGACAGGGAGCCCACGAGCAGTACTTC.

This rearrangement joins TRBV7-3 to TRBJ1-1, with D unclear. The CDR3 has 15 residues. Germline CDR1 reads SGHTA; CDR2 reads FQGTGA. The ends were cut back, 6 bases at V and 2 bases at J, with 16 bases in the middle. CDR3 protein: CASSTMMAVNTEAFF. CDR3 in DNA: TGTGCCAGCAGTACCATGATGGCCGTAAACACTGAAGCTTTCTTT.

This chain links TRBV9 with TRBJ2-2; 10 bases are shared with TRBD1. V was pared by 0 bases and J by 6 bases, with 5 bases of the junction left unmatched. The CDR3 covers 16 residues. CDR1 and CDR2 (germline): SGDLS, YYNGEE. CDR3 sequence: CASSVVRTGGAGELFF. The CDR3 region has the DNA TGTGCCAGCAGCGTAGTTCGGACAGGGGGTGCCGGGGAGCTGTTTTTT. The full variable domain, completed using reference TRBV9 and TRBJ2-2, is DSGVTQTPKHLITATGQRVTLRCSPRSGDLSVYWYQQSLDQGLQFLIQYYNGEERAKGNILERFSAQQFPDLHSELNLSSLELGDSALYFCASSVVRTGGAGELFFGEGSRLTVL.

The chain has TRBV7-2 and TRBJ2-5; TRBD2 might be the D (6 bases). The ends were cut back, 5 bases at V and 4 bases at J, with 17 bases in the middle. From germline, CDR1 is SGHTA and CDR2 FQGNSA. The CDR3 loop spans 15 amino acids. DNA of the CDR3: TGTGCCAGCAGCCGTCGTTGGGGGGTGGGAGAGACCCAGTACTTC. Translating it yields CASSRRWGVGETQYF. Looking up the rest from reference TRBV7-2 and TRBJ2-5 gives the full variable domain: GAGVSQSPSNKVTEKGKDVELRCDPISGHTALYWYRQSLGQGLEFLIYFQGNSAPDKSGLPSDRFSAERTGGSVSTLTIQRTQQEDSAVYLCASSRRWGVGETQYFGPGTRLLVL.

The CDR3 nucleotides are TGTGCCAGCAGTTGGGACAGGGGTTCCGCCGGGGAGCTGTTTTTT. This gives the protein CASSWDRGSAGELFF. This chain connects TRBV27 to TRBJ2-2, with 10 bases that match TRBD1. V dropped 4 bases and J dropped 6; count of bases not matched to a gene: 5. CDR3 length equals 15 residues. Germline CDR1 and CDR2: MNHEY and SMNVEV (reference sequence).

The chain joins TRBV28 to TRBJ1-1; D gene uncertain. This CDR3 spans 14 amino acids. Germline CDR1 MDHEN, CDR2 SYDVKM. V was cut by 1 base and J by 1 base, with 7 bases left in between. The CDR3 DNA is TGTGCCAGCAGTTTATTCGGAGGGAACACTGAAGCTTTCTTT. Its protein product is CASSLFGGNTEAFF.

This chain joins TRBV5-1 and TRBJ2-1; D is perhaps TRBD2 (6 bases). This CDR3 has 13 residues. V was trimmed by 0 bases and J by 10 bases, leaving 11 bases between them. Germline lookup yields CDR1 SGHRS and CDR2 YFSETQ. DNA of the CDR3: TGCGCCAGCAGCTTGGGTTGGGCGGGGGAGCAGTTCTTC. Encoded protein: CASSLGWAGEQFF. The full variable domain, completed using reference TRBV5-1 and TRBJ2-1, is KAGVTQTPRYLIKTRGQQVTLSCSPISGHRSVSWYQQTPGQGLQFLFEYFSETQRNKGNFPGRFSGRQFSNSRSEMNVSTLELGDSALYLCASSLGWAGEQFFGPGTRLTVL.

For this clone: The junction departs from germline at one end; a sequencing error may be responsible. This sample includes further DNA sequences coding for the same CDR3. The chain uses TRBV6-6 and TRBJ2-7, with D perhaps being TRBD1 or TRBD2 (6 bases each). Germline V lookup: CDR1 MNHNY, CDR2 SVGAGI (reference sequence). The CDR3 extends over 14 amino acids. CDR3 sequence (DNA): TGCGCCAGCAGTTACTTAGCAGGGGACTCCGAGCAGTACTTC. Its translation is CASSYLAGDSEQYF.

The rearrangement links TRBV2 to TRBJ2-5; tentative D call: TRBD2 (5 bases). Germline CDR1 is SNHLY and CDR2 is FYNNEI. The V end was cut by 6 bases, the J end by 7 bases, with 12 bases between. This CDR3 region has 12 residues. CDR3 loop: CASRGLEGTQYF. The CDR3 bases are TGTGCCAGCAGGGGTCTTGAGGGGACCCAGTACTTC.

The rearrangement links TRBV2 to TRBJ1-4; D is ambiguous. CDR1 SNHLY and CDR2 FYNNEI come from the germline V gene. CDR3 length: 14 amino acids. Trimming cost V 5 bases and J 0 bases, with 7 bases left between them. The CDR3 region is CASSIRPTNEKLFF. The CDR3 DNA reads TGTGCCAGCAGTATCAGACCAACTAATGAAAAACTGTTTTTT.

This chain links TRBV10-2 with TRBJ2-7; 8 nucleotides align to TRBD1. CDR3 length equals 14 residues. The V segment lost 6 bases and the J segment 2 bases; nucleotides outside the gene matches: 6. The V gene's germline CDR1 is WSHSY and CDR2 SAAADI. CDR3 sequence reads: CASRRGQAPYEQYF. The DNA of the CDR3 is TGCGCCAGCAGGAGGGGACAGGCCCCCTACGAGCAGTACTTC.